This passage covers 17 T cell receptor beta chains from one sample sequenced in a study of cytomegalovirus exposure and HLA in healthy donors. Assay used: immunoSEQ multiplex PCR; TCRdb lists only in-frame clones, some missing. The sample includes under 150,000 clones, just under 85% of them seen just once. The sequenced sample consisted of PBMCs. The source of these receptors is a woman aged 30 to 39 in good health and CMV-seronegative.

J is TRBJ2-2 and V is TRBV7-3, with D possibly TRBD1 on 7 matching bases. Germline V gives CDR1 SGHTA, CDR2 FQGTGA. This CDR3 has 14 residues. Trimming pared 3 bases from V and 6 bases from J, leaving 11 bases between. The CDR3 coding sequence is TGTGCCAGCAGCTTTACAGGGGAGGCCGGGGAGCTGTTTTTT. Amino acids: CASSFTGEAGELFF. Full variable domain (rest looked up from reference TRBV7-3 and TRBJ2-2): GAGVSQTPSNKVTEKGKYVELRCDPISGHTALYWYRQSLGQGPEFLIYFQGTGAADDSGLPNDRFFAVRPEGSVSTLKIQRTERGDSAVYLCASSFTGEAGELFFGEGSRLTVL.

The chain links TRBV2 to TRBJ2-1; 13 nucleotides line up with TRBD2. The V gene end was trimmed by 5 bases and the J gene end by 4 bases; junction bases not matched to a gene: 5. The CDR3 covers 16 residues. Germline-derived CDR1 and CDR2 are SNHLY and FYNNEI. CDR3 bases: TGTGCCAGCAGTAGACTAGCGGGGGGCCTATACAATGAGCAGTTCTTC. It yields the protein CASSRLAGGLYNEQFF.

J is TRBJ2-3 and V is TRBV2; 7 bases agree with TRBD1. The CDR3 covers 16 residues. Germline V CDR1 and CDR2: SNHLY, FYNNEI. The V and J ends lost 6 bases and 4 bases, in that order; junction bases with no gene match: 13. Here the CDR3 reads CASSLFTGVASDTQYF. In nucleotides, the CDR3 is TGTGCCAGCAGCCTATTTACAGGGGTTGCTTCAGATACGCAGTATTTT. The full variable domain, with the rest looked up from reference TRBV2 and TRBJ2-3, is EPEVTQTPSHQVTQMGQEVILRCVPISNHLYFYWYRQILGQKVEFLVSFYNNEISEKSEIFDDQFSVERPDGSNFTLKIRSTKLEDSAMYFCASSLFTGVASDTQYFGPGTRLTVL.

This CDR3 reads CASSRTANQPQHF. CDR3 in DNA: TGTGCCAGCAGCAGGACAGCAAATCAGCCCCAGCATTTT. The chain employs TRBV2 and TRBJ1-5, with a weak D call TRBD1 (6 bases). The CDR3 has 13 residues. V lost 6 bases, J lost 4 bases, and 10 bases lay in between. Per germline, CDR1 SNHLY and CDR2 FYNNEI.

The chain couples TRBV11-3 to TRBJ2-3; 8 bases align to TRBD1. The junction had 3 bases not matched to a gene; V was cut back by 5 bases and J by 2 bases. Germline V gives CDR1 SGHNT, CDR2 YENEEA. There are 14 residues in the CDR3. DNA for the CDR3: TGTGCCAGCAGCCCAGGGGGCATCACAGATACGCAGTATTTT. This gives the protein CASSPGGITDTQYF. Variable domain in full (rest from reference TRBV11-3 and TRBJ2-3): EAGVVQSPRYKIIEKKQPVAFWCNPISGHNTLYWYLQNLGQGPELLIRYENEEAVDDSQLPKDRFSAERLKGVDSTLKIQPAELGDSAVYLCASSPGGITDTQYFGPGTRLTVL.

The genes are TRBV27 and TRBJ2-3, with D unresolved. V lost 0 bases and J 1 base, leaving 11 bases between the germline ends. This CDR3 comprises 16 residues. Germline CDR1 MNHEY, CDR2 SMNVEV (reference sequence). CDR3 sequence (DNA): TGTGCCAGCAGTTTATCTTCGGGTTCGGGCACAGATACGCAGTATTTT. Amino acids: CASSLSSGSGTDTQYF.

The chain links TRBV5-1 to TRBJ1-4, with 7 nucleotides matching TRBD1. This CDR3 spans 15 amino acids. Trimming cost V 6 bases and J 8 bases; bases outside gene matches: 13. The germline V gene encodes CDR1 SGHRS and CDR2 YFSETQ. CDR3 sequence (DNA): TGCGCCAGCATGGAGAGGGGGCAGTCTTGGGAAAAACTGTTTTTT. It encodes CASMERGQSWEKLFF.

CDR3 residues: CASSPLSYGYTF. CDR3 sequence (DNA): TGTGCCAGTTCTCCGCTATCCTATGGCTACACCTTC. V and J are TRBV19 and TRBJ1-2, with unresolved D. The CDR3 runs to 12 residues. Germline CDR1 is LNHDA and CDR2 is SQIVND (reference sequence). V lost 8 bases, J lost 4 bases, and 11 bases lay in between.

The chain joins TRBV5-5 to TRBJ1-5, with 7 bases fitting TRBD1. CDR1 is SGHKS, CDR2 YYEKEE, per germline (reference sequence). This CDR3 has 15 residues. Trimming removed 3 bases from V and 0 bases from J; junction bases left unmatched: 3. CDR3 sequence reads: CASSWGTDSNQPQHF. CDR3 bases: TGTGCCAGCAGCTGGGGGACAGATAGCAATCAGCCCCAGCATTTT.

The chain couples TRBV27 to TRBJ2-3; 7 nucleotides match TRBD2. Germline-derived CDR1 and CDR2 are MNHEY and SMNVEV (reference sequence). CDR3 length: 16 amino acids. V was clipped by 1 base and J by 1 base; unmatched bases: 5. For the CDR3, the DNA is TGTGCCAGCAGTTTATGGGGGGGTTCGGGCACAGATACGCAGTATTTT. As protein: CASSLWGGSGTDTQYF.

The rearrangement uses TRBV6-5 and TRBJ1-1; 10 bases align to TRBD1. Germline loops: CDR1 MNHEY, CDR2 SVGAGI. V shed 7 bases, J shed 3 bases, and the junction held 8 bases outside the gene matches. This CDR3 spans 15 amino acids. The CDR3, as DNA: TGTGCCAGCAAGGGACAGGGGCGGCAGTACACTGAAGCTTTCTTT. Residues: CASKGQGRQYTEAFF.

This chain links TRBV7-2 with TRBJ2-5; no clear D gene. The CDR3 is made up of 12 amino acids. V dropped 0 bases and J dropped 5 bases, with 4 bases sitting between them. In germline, CDR1 is SGHTA, CDR2 FQGNSA. CDR3 DNA: TGTGCCAGCAGCTTAGCGCGGGAGACCCAGTACTTC. Protein sequence: CASSLARETQYF.

The rearrangement links TRBV9 to TRBJ1-3; TRBD1 might be the D (6 bases). V lost 0 bases and J 3 bases, leaving 7 bases between the germline ends. This CDR3 region has 14 residues. The germline V gene has CDR1 SGDLS and CDR2 YYNGEE. This CDR3 reads CASSVAGDGNTIYF. The CDR3 region has the DNA TGTGCCAGCAGCGTAGCAGGGGATGGAAACACCATATATTTT. Variable domain in full (rest from reference TRBV9 and TRBJ1-3): DSGVTQTPKHLITATGQRVTLRCSPRSGDLSVYWYQQSLDQGLQFLIQYYNGEERAKGNILERFSAQQFPDLHSELNLSSLELGDSALYFCASSVAGDGNTIYFGEGSWLTVV.

This clone was seen just once. The chain is built from TRBV7-9 and TRBJ1-2; D gene ambiguous. The germline V and J ends were trimmed by 1 base and 7 bases, with 16 bases remaining between them. Germline V lookup: CDR1 SEHNR, CDR2 FQNEAQ (reference sequence). There are 15 residues in the CDR3. DNA for the CDR3: TGTGCCAGCAGCTTAGACGCCCTGGGAGAATTTGGCTACACCTTC. Translated, it gives CASSLDALGEFGYTF.

The gene calls are TRBV4-1 and TRBJ1-6; no clear D. This CDR3 is 15 amino acids long. From germline, CDR1 is MGHRA and CDR2 YSYEKL. V lost 1 base to trimming and J lost 7 bases, with 11 bases between them. This CDR3 reads CASSQVVSGNSPLHF. Here the CDR3 DNA reads TGCGCCAGCAGCCAAGTGGTTTCCGGGAATTCACCCCTCCACTTT.

This rearrangement joins TRBV2 to TRBJ2-3, with D perhaps TRBD2 (5 bases). Per germline, CDR1 SNHLY and CDR2 FYNNEI. This CDR3 has 14 residues. Deletions cut 4 bases from V and 1 base from J, with 9 bases between. The CDR3 region is CASSGGRGTDTQYF. CDR3 sequence (DNA): TGTGCCAGCAGTGGAGGGCGGGGCACAGATACGCAGTATTTT.

The rearrangement uses TRBV6-6 and TRBJ1-2, with TRBD1 identical over 7 bases. V lost 0 bases and J lost 4; bases outside the gene matches: 5. This CDR3 is 15 amino acids long. Germline V gene data show CDR1 as MNHNY and CDR2 as SVGAGI (reference sequence). For the CDR3, the DNA is TGTGCCAGCAGTTACTCGACAGGGCCTTTCTATGGCTACACCTTC. Its translation is CASSYSTGPFYGYTF.